The 16 T cell receptor beta chains presented below share a single source sample, sequenced in a study of T-cell reconstitution after alpha-beta-depleted transplantation in children. For TCRbeta, the library was prepared with unique molecular identifiers. TCRdb independently ran MiXCR on the PCR reads; one entry per CDR3 protein. The top ten hold about 4.8% of the sample, which has approximately 230,000 distinct CDR3 sequences, roughly a quarter seen once. This sample comprised PBMCs, mostly from graft donor cells, obtained 360 days after TCRalphabeta/CD19-depleted stem cell transplant. The receptors here all came from a female patient aged 2 to 10 who had a stem cell transplant for congenital amegakaryocytic thrombocytopenia, so the T cells may come from the graft donor.

In this sample, this clonotype turned up a few times. The gene calls are TRBV13 and TRBJ2-7; D unresolved. With 0 bases removed from V and 3 bases from J, the gap between germline ends came to 6 bases. The germline V gene has CDR1 PRHDT and CDR2 FYEKMQ (reference sequence). There are 13 residues in the CDR3. The CDR3 DNA is TGTGCCAGCAGCTTAGGACACGACTACGAGCAGTACTTC. This encodes CASSLGHDYEQYF.

The chain carries TRBV5-1 and TRBJ2-7; D possibly corresponds to TRBD2 (6 bases). There are 16 residues in the CDR3. Trimming took 1 base from V and 2 from J, leaving 16 bases between them. Germline CDR1 is SGHRS and CDR2 is YFSETQ. For the CDR3, the DNA is TGCGCCAGCAGCTTGTATGGAGGGATGGCCCCCTACGAGCAGTACTTC. This sequence encodes CASSLYGGMAPYEQYF.

This clonotype was observed a handful of times. The chain recombines TRBV20-1 with TRBJ2-3, with D unresolved. The V gene's germline CDR1 is DFQATT and CDR2 SNEGSKA (reference sequence). The V end was cut by 4 bases, the J end by 5 bases, with 16 bases between. The CDR3 is made up of 14 amino acids. CDR3 nucleotide sequence: TGCAGTGCTACCACAGACCAGTTTGGAGATACGCAGTATTTT. This sequence encodes CSATTDQFGDTQYF.

This clonotype appeared once. The chain links TRBV20-1 to TRBJ2-5, with D possibly being TRBD2 (5 bases). CDR1 DFQATT and CDR2 SNEGSKA come from the germline V gene (reference sequence). This CDR3 has 14 residues. V was clipped by 8 bases and J by 2 bases, with 18 bases between them. CDR3 nucleotide sequence: TGCAGTACCTACTCGCAAGCGGATCAAGAGACCCAGTACTTC. Encoded protein: CSTYSQADQETQYF.

This clonotype was seen only a few times. V usage is TRBV10-2 and J usage is TRBJ2-1, with TRBD1 matching over 8 bases. This CDR3 spans 14 amino acids. V lost 7 bases to trimming and J lost 0 bases; unmatched junction nucleotides: 2. Germline V gene lookup returns CDR1 WSHSY and CDR2 SAAADI. The CDR3 DNA sequence: TGCGCCAGCATAGACAGGGGCTCCTACAATGAGCAGTTCTTC. Translated: CASIDRGSYNEQFF.

This chain joins TRBV4-1 and TRBJ2-5; the match to TRBD2 covers 10 bases. J lost 5 bases, V lost 3 bases, and 9 bases had no gene match. The CDR3 loop spans 16 amino acids. CDR1 is MGHRA and CDR2 is YSYEKL in the germline V gene. The CDR3 protein is CASSQPSGGARETQYF. The CDR3 DNA sequence: TGCGCCAGCAGCCAGCCCAGCGGGGGGGCCCGGGAGACCCAGTACTTC.

The chain links TRBV29-1 to TRBJ2-7; 9 nucleotides agree with TRBD2. Trimming removed 2 bases from V and 3 bases from J; junction bases left unmatched: 5. This CDR3 has 14 residues. The V gene's germline CDR1 is SQVTM and CDR2 ANQGSEA. CDR3 DNA sequence: TGCAGCGTTGAAAAGCGGGAGGCCCTCTACGAGCAGTACTTC. This translates into CSVEKREALYEQYF.

V usage is TRBV29-1 and J usage is TRBJ1-4; unclear D gene. Germline V gene lookup returns CDR1 SQVTM and CDR2 ANQGSEA. There are 14 residues in the CDR3. V lost 1 base to trimming and J lost 5 bases, with 11 bases between them. CDR3 bases: TGCAGCGTTGAAGGGGAAGGATACAATGAAAAACTGTTTTTT. Translating gives CSVEGEGYNEKLFF.

V and J are TRBV7-2 and TRBJ2-3; D is uncertain. V was clipped by 2 bases and J by 6 bases, with 9 bases between them. This CDR3 comprises 13 residues. The V gene's germline CDR1 is SGHTA and CDR2 FQGNSA. The CDR3 DNA reads TGTGCCAGCAGCTTAATGCAAAGGGATACGCAGTATTTT. The encoded protein is CASSLMQRDTQYF.

In this sample, this clonotype turned up a few times. The rearrangement links TRBV24-1 to TRBJ1-5; D not certain. The CDR3 has 14 residues. CDR1 is KGHDR, CDR2 SFDVKD, per germline. Trimming stripped 0 bases from V and 4 bases from J, with 6 bases between. CDR3 in DNA: TGTGCCACCAGTGATTTGCATGGGAATCAGCCCCAGCATTTT. Protein sequence: CATSDLHGNQPQHF.

V gene TRBV6-5 combines with J gene TRBJ2-7, with 11 nucleotides matching TRBD2. V was pared by 6 bases and J by 0 bases, with 13 bases of the junction left unmatched. The CDR3 runs 18 residues. Germline CDR1 and CDR2: MNHEY and SVGAGI. CDR3 coding DNA: TGTGCCAGCAGGACCTTAGCGGGAGGGATTGGGAGCTCCTACGAGCAGTACTTC. This sequence encodes CASRTLAGGIGSSYEQYF.

The chain uses TRBV11-1 and TRBJ2-6; weak D call: TRBD1 (6 bases). Germline V gene sequence: CDR1 SGHAT, CDR2 FQDESV (reference sequence). V lost 4 bases, J lost 0 bases, and 16 bases lay in between. This CDR3 region has 18 residues. For the CDR3, the DNA is TGTGCCAGCAGCTCCCGTGACAGGCCAAGCTCTGGGGCCAACGTCCTGACTTTC. Protein: CASSSRDRPSSGANVLTF.

This clonotype was seen a few times. V gene TRBV5-6 combines with J gene TRBJ2-3; TRBD1 or TRBD2 may be the D gene (5 bases each). This CDR3 spans 12 amino acids. From germline, CDR1 is SGHDT and CDR2 YYEEEE. Trimming took off 7 bases at V and 1 base at J, with 7 bases between the two ends. The CDR3, as DNA: TGTGCCAGCGGGACCCGCACAGATACGCAGTATTTT. Its protein product is CASGTRTDTQYF.

This clonotype appeared many times. The chain links TRBV6-2 or TRBV6-3 to TRBJ2-5; D ambiguous. Trimming removed 8 bases at V and 3 bases at J, with 7 bases between. The V gene's germline CDR1 is MNHEY and CDR2 SVGEGT. This CDR3 is built from 11 residues. CDR3 in DNA: TGTGCCAGCTGCTATGAAGAGACCCAGTACTTC. Protein product: CASCYEETQYF.

CDR3 coding DNA: TGCGCCAGCAGTGGGACAGGGCGCTTGACTGCCCAGCATTTT. Amino acids: CASSGTGRLTAQHF. V usage is TRBV10-2 and J usage is TRBJ1-5; 8 nucleotides match TRBD1. Trimming took 4 bases from V and 11 from J; bases not matched to a gene: 10. This CDR3 spans 14 amino acids. Germline-derived CDR1 and CDR2 are WSHSY and SAAADI.

This clonotype has a handful of counts. The rearrangement uses TRBV10-1 and TRBJ2-5; 9 nucleotides match TRBD2. Per the germline V gene, CDR1 is WNHNN and CDR2 is SYGVQD (reference sequence). This CDR3 has 13 amino acids. V lost 6 bases, J lost 6 bases, and 5 bases stayed unmatched. CDR3 region: CASRASGEQTQYF. The CDR3 coding sequence is TGCGCCAGCAGGGCTAGCGGGGAGCAGACCCAGTACTTC.